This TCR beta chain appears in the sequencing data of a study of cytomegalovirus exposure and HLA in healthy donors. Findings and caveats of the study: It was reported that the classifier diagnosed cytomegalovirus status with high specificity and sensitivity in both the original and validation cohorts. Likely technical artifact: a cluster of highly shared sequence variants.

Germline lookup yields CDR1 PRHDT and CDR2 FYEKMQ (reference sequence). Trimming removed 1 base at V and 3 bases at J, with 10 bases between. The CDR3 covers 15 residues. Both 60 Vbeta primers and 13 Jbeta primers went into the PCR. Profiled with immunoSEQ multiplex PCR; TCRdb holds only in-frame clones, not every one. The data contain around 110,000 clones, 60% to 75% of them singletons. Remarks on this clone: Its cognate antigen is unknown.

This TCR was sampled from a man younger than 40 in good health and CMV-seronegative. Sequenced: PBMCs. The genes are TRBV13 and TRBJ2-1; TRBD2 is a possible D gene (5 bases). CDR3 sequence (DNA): TGTGCCAGCAGCTTAGAGGAGGTGGTCTACAATGAGCAGTTCTTC. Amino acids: CASSLEEVVYNEQFF.